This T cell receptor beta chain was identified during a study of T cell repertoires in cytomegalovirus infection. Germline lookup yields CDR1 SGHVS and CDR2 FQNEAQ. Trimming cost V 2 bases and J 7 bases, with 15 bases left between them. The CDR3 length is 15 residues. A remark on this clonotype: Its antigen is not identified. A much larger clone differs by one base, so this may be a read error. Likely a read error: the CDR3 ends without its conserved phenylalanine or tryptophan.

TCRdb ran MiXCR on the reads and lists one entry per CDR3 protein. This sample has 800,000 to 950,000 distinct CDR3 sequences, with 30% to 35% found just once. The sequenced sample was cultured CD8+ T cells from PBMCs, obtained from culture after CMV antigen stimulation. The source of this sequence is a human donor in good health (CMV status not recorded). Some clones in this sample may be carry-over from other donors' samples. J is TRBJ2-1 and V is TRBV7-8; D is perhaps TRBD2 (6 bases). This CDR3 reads CASSLRQGGGNEQFI. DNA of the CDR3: TGTGCCAGCAGCTTAAGGCAGGGAGGCGGTAATGAGCAGTTCATC.